The entry that follows covers one T cell receptor (beta chain) sequence. As yet, its antigen is unknown. This sample stems from a study of cytomegalovirus exposure and HLA in healthy donors. Study-wide results and limits: Across all donors, roughly uniform sequencing depth was an assumption of the presence/absence analyses. Confirmation in vitro established that a few CMV-associated chains were specific for CMV antigens.

Use of 60 Vbeta and 13 Jbeta primers characterized the PCR. TCRdb's table, derived via immunoSEQ multiplex PCR, lists solely in-frame clones and lacks some. Across 150,000 or so clones, the top ten clones capture 2.2% of the sample. Looked up from germline, CDR1 is SEHNR and CDR2 is FQNEAQ (reference sequence). This CDR3 is 11 amino acids long. Trimming left V 5 bases short and J 6 bases short, with 7 bases between. Material: PBMCs. The receptor was derived from a woman aged 18-29 years in good health and CMV-seronegative. The V gene is TRBV7-9, the J gene TRBJ1-1, with D possibly being TRBD1 (5 bases). The CDR3: CASSGGSEAFF. CDR3 DNA: TGTGCCAGCAGCGGGGGGTCTGAAGCTTTCTTT.